The next 8 T cell receptor beta chains were all read from a single sample in a study of lymphopenia after photon versus proton radiotherapy. TCRdb's copy holds only in-frame clones and misses some; the assay was immunoSEQ multiplex PCR. This table has about 25,000 clones, roughly 89% appearing once. The specimen was peripheral blood, collected from a patient treated with photon-based radiotherapy. The source of these receptors is a man between 50 and 59 years old with gastric cancer.

J is TRBJ2-3 and V is TRBV11-1; D is ambiguous. The germline V gene has CDR1 SGHAT and CDR2 FQDESV (reference sequence). The CDR3 consists of 11 residues. V was pared by 6 bases and J by 4 bases, with 5 bases between. The DNA for the CDR3 is TGTGCCAGCAGGAAGGCAGATACGCAGTATTTT. Its protein product is CASRKADTQYF. Full variable domain (outside the CDR3, taken from reference TRBV11-1 and TRBJ2-3): EAEVAQSPRYKITEKSQAVAFWCDPISGHATLYWYRQILGQGPELLVQFQDESVVDDSQLPKDRFSAERLKGVDSTLKIQPAELGDSAMYLCASRKADTQYFGPGTRLTVL.

V gene TRBV18 combines with J gene TRBJ2-1, with TRBD2 as a possible D gene (6 bases). Trimming removed 1 base at V and 5 bases at J, with 9 bases between. The CDR3 runs 14 residues. Per germline, CDR1 KGHSH and CDR2 LQKENI. DNA of the CDR3: TGTGCCAGCTCACCACTGAGGAGGGACAATGAGCAGTTCTTC. Encoded protein: CASSPLRRDNEQFF.

This rearrangement joins TRBV2 to TRBJ2-6; no clear D gene. CDR1 SNHLY and CDR2 FYNNEI come from the germline V gene. This CDR3 is 15 amino acids long. V lost 0 bases to trimming and J lost 0 bases, with 3 bases between them. CDR3 sequence (DNA): TGTGCCAGCAGTGAAGCTGGCTCTGGGGCCAACGTCCTGACTTTC. Translated, it gives CASSEAGSGANVLTF. The full variable domain, with the rest looked up from reference TRBV2 and TRBJ2-6, is EPEVTQTPSHQVTQMGQEVILRCVPISNHLYFYWYRQILGQKVEFLVSFYNNEISEKSEIFDDQFSVERPDGSNFTLKIRSTKLEDSAMYFCASSEAGSGANVLTFGAGSRLTVL.

The gene calls are TRBV6-4 and TRBJ2-2; 8 nucleotides match TRBD1. This CDR3 is built from 13 residues. Germline trimming cut 5 bases from V and 6 bases from J; bases unmatched to any gene: 2. Looked up from germline, CDR1 is MRHNA and CDR2 is SNTAGT. The CDR3 region has the DNA TGTGCCAGCAGTCCGGACAGGGCCGGGGAGCTGTTTTTT. Residues: CASSPDRAGELFF.

The rearrangement uses TRBV7-6 and TRBJ2-3, with 7 bases fitting TRBD2. V shed 2 bases and J 0 bases; nucleotides not matched to a gene: 8. The CDR3 covers 17 residues. Germline-derived CDR1 and CDR2 are SGHVS and FNYEAQ. The DNA of the CDR3 is TGTGCCAGCAGCTTACGAGGGACTACCACTAGCACAGATACGCAGTATTTT. Translating gives CASSLRGTTTSTDTQYF.

The genes are TRBV19 and TRBJ1-3, with a weak D call TRBD1 (6 bases). Germline-derived CDR1 and CDR2 are LNHDA and SQIVND (reference sequence). V gave up 6 bases and J gave up 0 bases, with 15 bases separating them. The CDR3 loop spans 16 amino acids. Here the CDR3 reads CASSPEPQGSGNTIYF. CDR3 nucleotide sequence: TGTGCCAGTAGCCCCGAACCACAGGGCTCTGGAAACACCATATATTTT.

The chain uses TRBV5-4 and TRBJ2-5; D is ambiguous. The CDR3 consists of 14 residues. Trimming cost V 0 bases and J 1 base, with 7 bases left between them. The V gene's germline CDR1 is SGHNT and CDR2 YYREEE (reference sequence). CDR3 loop: CASSLVSVQETQYF. The CDR3 nucleotides are TGTGCCAGCAGCTTGGTGTCAGTCCAAGAGACCCAGTACTTC. The complete variable domain, with remaining parts taken from reference TRBV5-4 and TRBJ2-5, reads ETGVTQSPTHLIKTRGQQVTLRCSSQSGHNTVSWYQQALGQGPQFIFQYYREEENGRGNFPPRFSGLQFPNYSSELNVNALELDDSALYLCASSLVSVQETQYFGPGTRLLVL.

The chain has TRBV7-6 and TRBJ2-6; D is uncertain. Germline CDR1 and CDR2: SGHVS and FNYEAQ. The CDR3 runs to 14 residues. V lost 6 bases and J 0 bases, leaving 6 bases between the germline ends. This CDR3 reads CASSSSSGANVLTF. CDR3 nucleotides: TGTGCCAGCAGTTCAAGCTCTGGGGCCAACGTCCTGACTTTC.